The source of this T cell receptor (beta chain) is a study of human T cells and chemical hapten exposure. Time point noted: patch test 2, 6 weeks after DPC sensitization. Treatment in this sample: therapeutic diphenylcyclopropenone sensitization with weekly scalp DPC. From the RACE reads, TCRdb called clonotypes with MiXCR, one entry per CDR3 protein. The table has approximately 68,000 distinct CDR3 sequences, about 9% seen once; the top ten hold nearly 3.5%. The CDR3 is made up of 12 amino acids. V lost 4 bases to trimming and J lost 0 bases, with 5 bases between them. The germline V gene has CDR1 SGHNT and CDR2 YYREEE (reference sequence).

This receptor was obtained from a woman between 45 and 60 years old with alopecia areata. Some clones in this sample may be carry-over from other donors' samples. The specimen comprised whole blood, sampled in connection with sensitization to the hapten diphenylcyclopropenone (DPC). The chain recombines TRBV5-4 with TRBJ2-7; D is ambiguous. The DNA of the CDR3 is TGTGCCAGCAGCCAGAGCTCCTACGAGCAGTACTTC. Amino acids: CASSQSSYEQYF.